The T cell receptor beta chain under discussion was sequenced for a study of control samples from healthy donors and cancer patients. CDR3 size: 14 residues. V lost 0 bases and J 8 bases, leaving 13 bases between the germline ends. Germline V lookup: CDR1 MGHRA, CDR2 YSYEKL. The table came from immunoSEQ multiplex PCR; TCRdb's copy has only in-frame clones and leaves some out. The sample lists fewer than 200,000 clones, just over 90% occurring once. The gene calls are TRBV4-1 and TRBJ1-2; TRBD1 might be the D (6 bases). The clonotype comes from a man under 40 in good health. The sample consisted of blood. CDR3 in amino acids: CASSQDGVGGGYTF. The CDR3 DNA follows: TGCGCCAGCAGCCAAGATGGGGTCGGGGGCGGCTACACCTTC.